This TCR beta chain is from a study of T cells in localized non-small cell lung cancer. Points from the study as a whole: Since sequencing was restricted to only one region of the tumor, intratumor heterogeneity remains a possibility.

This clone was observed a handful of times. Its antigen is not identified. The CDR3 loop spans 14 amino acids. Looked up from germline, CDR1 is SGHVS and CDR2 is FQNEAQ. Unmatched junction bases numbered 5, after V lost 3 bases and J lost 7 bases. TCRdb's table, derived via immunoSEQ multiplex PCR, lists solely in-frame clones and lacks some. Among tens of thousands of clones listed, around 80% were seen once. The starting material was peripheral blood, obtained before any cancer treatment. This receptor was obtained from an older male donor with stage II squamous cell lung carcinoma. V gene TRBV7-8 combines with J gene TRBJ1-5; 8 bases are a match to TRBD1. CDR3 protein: CASSFGTGEQPQHF. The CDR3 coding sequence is TGTGCCAGCAGCTTCGGGACAGGCGAACAGCCCCAGCATTTT.